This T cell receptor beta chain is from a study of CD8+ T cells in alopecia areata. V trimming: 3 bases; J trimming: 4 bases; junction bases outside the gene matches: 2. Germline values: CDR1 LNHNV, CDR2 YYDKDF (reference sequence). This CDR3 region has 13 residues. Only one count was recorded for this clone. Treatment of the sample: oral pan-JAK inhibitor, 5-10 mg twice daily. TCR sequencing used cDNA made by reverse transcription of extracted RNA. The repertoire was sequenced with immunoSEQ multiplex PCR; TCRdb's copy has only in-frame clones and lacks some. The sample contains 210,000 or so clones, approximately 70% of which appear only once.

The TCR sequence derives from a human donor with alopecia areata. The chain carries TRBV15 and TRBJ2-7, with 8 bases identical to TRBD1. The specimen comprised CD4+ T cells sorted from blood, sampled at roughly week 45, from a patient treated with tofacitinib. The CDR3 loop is CATSSDRGYEQYF. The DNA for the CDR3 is TGTGCCACCAGCAGTGACAGGGGATACGAGCAGTACTTC.